The source of this T cell receptor (beta chain) is a study of response to subunit inactivated influenza vaccine. Deletions cut 6 bases from V and 0 bases from J, with 14 bases between. The germline V gene encodes CDR1 LGHNT and CDR2 FRNRAP. This CDR3 comprises 15 residues. TCRdb passed the RT-PCR reads through MiXCR, listing each CDR3 protein once. The sample lists more than 700,000 distinct CDR3 sequences, 21% occurring once. There are a few counts of this clonotype. The TCR was taken from a man in his fifties or sixties who received an inactivated influenza vaccine. This material consisted of PBMCs from blood, taken about 5 days after vaccination. V usage is TRBV12-5 and J usage is TRBJ1-1, with D perhaps TRBD1 (5 bases). Here the CDR3 reads CASGLQVGMNTEAFF. The DNA of the CDR3 is TGTGCTAGTGGGTTACAGGTGGGGATGAACACTGAAGCTTTCTTT.